This T cell receptor (beta chain) was captured in a study of cytomegalovirus exposure and HLA in healthy donors (dated by TCRdb to 2017 to 2019). Study-wide context: An earlier analysis of 587 of the donors reported approximately 280 Gb of sequence data and around 120 million unique TCR beta sequences obtained from about 179 million T cells. Along with the roughly 670-subject first cohort, a separate validation cohort of around 110 different subjects was used. An early release covering roughly 580 HLA-typed donors comprised 250 to 350 gigabases of sequencing data and approximately 85 million unique TCR sequences. The number of typed donors differed by locus: about 620-640 for A, B, C, DRB1 and DQB1; 522 for DQA1; some 590 for DPA1; and about 450 for DPB1. Using immunosequencing, the study profiled T cell repertoires from roughly 650 subjects and related those repertoires to cytomegalovirus serostatus. To predict cytomegalovirus infection status, the study combined high-throughput TCR immunosequencing, statistical association of individual TCRs with disease status, and machine learning. Rather than drawing on any new phenotypic data, the later analysis identified candidate immune exposures from TCR beta sequences and the way those sequences occurred across donors. An earlier analysis of more than 450 of the donors used high-throughput TCR beta sequencing to judge whether each TCR beta V gene segment behaved as functional or pseudogenic. Alongside the repertoire data, information on donor age, sex, ethnicity and CMV serostatus was compiled. The study aimed to test whether cataloging public T cell receptors could reveal signatures of past pathogen exposure. Both class I and class II loci were covered by HLA typing, at four-digit resolution. Four or five DR-DQ haplotypes were handled as single units for association and clustering, since linkage in the cohort was strong. Every discovery cohort repertoire had been produced on one sequencing platform. A later analysis re-examined previously published TCR beta repertoires from 610 or so donors and added high-resolution HLA genotyping to investigate patterns of TCR occurrence. A later genetic analysis used genome-wide SNP genotypes for about 65% of the roughly 670 donors, treating that subset as a discovery cohort. Across around 400 genotyped donors of the cohort, an average of 235,054 unique TCR beta nucleotide sequences per donor were sequenced, and roughly a sixth of those sequences were non-productive. Of the roughly 400 genotyped donors, approximately 83% fell in the genetic ancestry cluster associated with self-reported Caucasian donors. What the work shows at the level of the full study, not this receptor alone: Because HLA typing was unavailable for some donors at each locus, only the typed subset was used in association tests. This cohort had only TCR beta chains sequenced, and the lack of alpha or paired-chain data limited which features could be detected. Some IMGT-functional V segments, including TRBV6-2 and TRBV6-3, could not be distinguished by the 87-base-pair reads and were therefore excluded. According to a later analysis, TCR association rates differed among HLA loci, with DRB1 alleles showing the most associated TCRs and HLA-C alleles showing the fewest. The sequencing pipeline was judged likely to have produced a cluster of highly shared sequence variants as a technical artifact. In a later analysis, HLA-associated TCR beta chains were found to be more clonally expanded and to have lower generation probabilities than equally common non-associated chains. According to a later analysis, parvovirus B19, influenza, CMV and Epstein-Barr virus appeared linked to several top co-occurrence clusters. The study gave a list of around 170 TCR beta chains associated with cytomegalovirus. A later analysis found that most CMV-associated TCR beta chains appeared HLA-restricted, with HLA associations seemingly driven largely by CMV exposure. The only immune exposure information available for the cohort was CMV serostatus. V-gene and J-gene trimming of TCR beta chains was associated with a missense DCLRE1C variant in a later genetic analysis, and the association was replicated in an independent cohort. A later genetic analysis reported fewer N-insertions in productive TCRs among donors in an Asian-associated ancestry cluster than the 666-donor mean. Linkage disequilibrium might explain the correlated functional status among segregating V segments, but an unknown experimental factor could not be excluded. Strong co-occurrence of HLA alleles, especially DR and DQ, made assigning TCR associations to individual alleles difficult. The presence/absence analyses assumed that sequencing depth was roughly uniform across donors, and that assumption may not be true. The classifier was reported to diagnose cytomegalovirus status with high specificity and sensitivity in both the original cohort and the validation cohort. The authors suggested that the approach could potentially be extended to other disease states and immunological phenotypes. A few of the identified cytomegalovirus-associated TCR beta chains were confirmed in vitro to be specific for cytomegalovirus antigens. A further reported finding was that TCR beta sequences accurately predicted the HLA-A and HLA-B alleles for most subjects in the first cohort. While some public TCRs were present in many individuals, most TCR sequences turned up only very rarely across donors. Because counts were too low, seventeen rarely observed V segments, including chromosome 9 orphons, were left out of the earlier analysis of 587 of the donors. At a false discovery rate of 0.05, a later analysis linked under 20,000 TCR beta sequences to specific HLA alleles. An earlier analysis of some 590 of the donors showed that most TCR beta V segments appeared in productive rearrangements either about 90% or about 30% of the time, which broadly matched IMGT annotations.

To prepare the library, the immunoSEQ multiplex PCR assay was applied. A mixture of 60 forward primers for TCR Vbeta segments and 13 reverse primers for TCR Jbeta segments was used in the multiplex PCR. A multiplex PCR assay on genomic DNA amplified the CDR3 region of rearranged TCR beta genes. The amplified TCR beta libraries were sequenced on the Illumina HiSeq System as 87-base-pair reads. The original pipeline was this. A later analysis tallied some 79 million unique TCR beta chains across the 550 to 850 repertoires, and approximately 11 million of those chains were shared by two or more donors. A nearest-neighbor algorithm error-corrected the raw reads and collapsed the reads into unique sequences, merging closely related sequences to remove PCR and sequencing errors. CDR3 sequences were aligned to IMGT reference sequences to assign V, D and J gene segments. Each retained sequence needed at least a six-nucleotide match to both a V gene segment and a J gene segment. Rearrangements were classified as productive when the CDR3 lacked stop codons and remained in frame with V and J, and all other rearrangements were classified as non-productive. Following IMGT convention, CDR3 was defined as the stretch from the second conserved V-encoded cysteine to the conserved J-encoded phenylalanine. Sequences without an unambiguous match to a single V gene segment were excluded from the earlier analysis of several hundred of the donors. In an earlier analysis of 500 to 750 of the donors, V segments were called functional above 56.7% productive rearrangements and were called segregating when the between-donor standard deviation exceeded 5%. A statistical classification framework was developed to diagnose cytomegalovirus status using the catalog of TCR beta chain sequences. V and J gene assignment, in a later analysis, came from comparing TCR nucleotide sequences with IMGT/GENE-DB human TR gene sequences. The TCRdist pipeline was used in a later analysis to assign CDR3 sequences and most-parsimonious VDJ recombination scenarios. In a later analysis, each TCR beta chain was defined by its CDR3 amino acid sequence together with its V-gene family, and reads without a unique V-gene family were excluded. As a way to deal with suspected cross-contamination and a sequencing artifact, a later analysis dropped approximately 590 nucleotide sequences that were highly shared and had low generation probability. In a later analysis, a clonal expansion index was calculated for each public chain from normalized within-repertoire ranks of inferred template counts. In a later analysis, generation probabilities were computed with a VDJ recombination model fitted to out-of-frame rearrangements, and the resulting probabilities were checked against IGoR. In a later analysis, hypergeometric tests were used to score TCR-TCR, TCR-HLA and TCR-CMV co-occurrence, with a repertoire-size bias correction applied to TCR pairs. A later analysis estimated false discovery rates by permuting HLA or CMV assignments 20 times. In a later analysis, co-occurring TCRs were grouped with DBSCAN, and TCRdist sequence similarity was added when clustering was performed within HLA-allele-positive subsets. Repertoires with fewer than 30,000 or more than 120,000 public chains, plus five repertoires with anomalous nucleotide sharing, were excluded from co-occurrence clustering. TCRdb stores this immuneACCESS table with in-frame sequences only. Part of the clones is absent; in the studies checked, under half of the shortfall reflects unresolved V genes, and no reason is known for the rest. The V and J calls and clone size were taken over from that table, and D and trimming were inferred from the DNA. Recorded for this sample are fewer than 250,000 clones; over 75% of them occurred a single time. The ten largest clones take up around 1.9% of the sample.

Relative to germline, V is 5 bases shorter and J is 0 bases shorter, with 10 bases between their ends. The CDR3 numbers 15 residues from cysteine through phenylalanine. The sequence is cut down to CDR3 DNA, 45 bases in frame from base 1. Reading the germline V gene gives CDR1 SGHTA and CDR2 FQGNSA. With regard to this clone: No antigen is known for it. Per-base quality was not reported, and no clone a single base away is much larger than it.

The cohort consisted of approximately 690 healthy bone marrow donors. At the time of sampling, all cohort members were nominally healthy, though unrecorded immune exposures were likely present. The donor was CMV seronegative and was included in the group of several hundred seronegative cohort members. A peripheral blood sample was collected from each donor, and TCR beta sequencing was performed on peripheral blood mononuclear cells. Genomic DNA extraction from the blood cell samples was performed with the Qiagen DNeasy Blood Extraction Kit. This receptor was identified in a male donor in good health and CMV-seronegative. The sample taken for sequencing was PBMCs. This sequence uses TRBV7-2 and TRBJ2-2, with the D gene not clear enough to name. The sequenced DNA is TGTGCCAGCAGCCTCAGAAGCGCGAACACCGGGGAGCTGTTTTTT. The encoded protein is CASSLRSANTGELFF.